Following are 26 T cell receptor beta chains from one sample sequenced in a study of blood T cell repertoires in COVID-19. The data were produced by immunoSEQ multiplex PCR, yet TCRdb's version contains in-frame clones alone and is incomplete. Of some 150,000 clones listed, approximately 80% are singletons. Sequencing was performed on peripheral blood. These receptors were taken from a woman aged 60-70 years with acute or convalescent COVID-19.

The chain joins TRBV10-3 to TRBJ2-7; no definite D call. Trimming left V 2 bases short and J 2 bases short, with 4 bases between. Germline lookup yields CDR1 ENHRY and CDR2 SYGVKD. The CDR3 covers 12 residues. CDR3 sequence reads: CAISERAYEQYF. The CDR3 DNA is TGTGCCATCAGTGAGCGGGCCTACGAGCAGTACTTC.

This sequence joins TRBV28 and TRBJ2-2; TRBD1 is a possible D gene (6 bases). Trimming stripped 4 bases from V and 4 bases from J, with 7 bases between. CDR3 length equals 13 residues. Germline-derived CDR1 and CDR2 are MDHEN and SYDVKM. DNA of the CDR3: TGTGCCAGCAGTTACAGGGTCACCGGGGAGCTGTTTTTT. It yields the protein CASSYRVTGELFF.

The chain is built from TRBV6-5 and TRBJ2-5; D is unclear. CDR1 and CDR2 from the germline V gene are MNHEY and SVGAGI. V was clipped by 0 bases and J by 2 bases, with 7 bases between them. This CDR3 spans 14 amino acids. This CDR3 is CASSYSPVQETQYF. For the CDR3, the DNA is TGTGCCAGCAGTTACTCGCCAGTTCAAGAGACCCAGTACTTC.

The genes are TRBV7-9 and TRBJ2-7; 7 bases are shared with TRBD1. Trimming removed 2 bases from V and 4 bases from J; junction bases left unmatched: 5. This CDR3 is built from 14 residues. Germline loops: CDR1 SEHNR, CDR2 FQNEAQ (reference sequence). Here the CDR3 DNA reads TGTGCCAGCAGCTTAATGGGACAGCTTTACGAGCAGTACTTC. This sequence encodes CASSLMGQLYEQYF.

This chain links TRBV5-1 with TRBJ1-1; 10 positions match TRBD1. The V segment lost 3 bases and the J segment 6 bases; nucleotides outside the gene matches: 11. The CDR3 has 16 amino acids. CDR1 is SGHRS and CDR2 is YFSETQ in the germline V gene. The CDR3 protein is CASSSVAGQGYPEAFF. The CDR3 coding sequence is TGCGCCAGCAGCTCCGTGGCGGGACAGGGGTATCCTGAAGCTTTCTTT. The entire variable domain, with the rest obtained from reference TRBV5-1 and TRBJ1-1, is as follows: KAGVTQTPRYLIKTRGQQVTLSCSPISGHRSVSWYQQTPGQGLQFLFEYFSETQRNKGNFPGRFSGRQFSNSRSEMNVSTLELGDSALYLCASSSVAGQGYPEAFFGQGTRLTVV.

This sequence joins TRBV18 and TRBJ2-2; 8 bases align to TRBD1. CDR1 is KGHSH, CDR2 LQKENI, per germline. CDR3 length: 16 residues. J lost 2 bases, V lost 8 bases, and 10 bases had no gene match. The CDR3 loop reads CASIPLGQVNTGELFF. The CDR3 region has the DNA TGTGCCAGCATACCACTGGGACAGGTTAACACCGGGGAGCTGTTTTTT.

The chain couples TRBV11-2 to TRBJ1-1, with D unresolved. The V and J ends lost 3 bases and 6 bases respectively, with 8 bases between them. The CDR3 loop spans 12 amino acids. Germline values: CDR1 SGHAT, CDR2 FQNNGV. The CDR3 here is CASSFVSAEAFF. The CDR3 DNA is TGTGCCAGCAGCTTTGTGTCAGCTGAAGCTTTCTTT.

The chain has TRBV6-5 and TRBJ1-6; possible D gene TRBD1, 6 bases. CDR3 length: 15 amino acids. Germline CDR1 reads MNHEY; CDR2 reads SVGAGI. Trimming cost V 2 bases and J 7 bases, with 12 bases left between them. DNA for the CDR3: TGTGCCAGCAGTTACACTACGCAGGGGAATTCACCCCTCCACTTT. This gives the protein CASSYTTQGNSPLHF.

This clone has a single count. CDR3 sequence (DNA): TGTGCCAGTAGTATTCAAGACAGGGAAGAGACCCAGTACTTC. It encodes CASSIQDREETQYF. V is TRBV19 and J is TRBJ2-5; 7 nucleotides agree with TRBD1. V lost 3 bases, J lost 3 bases, and 4 bases stayed unmatched. The CDR3 covers 14 residues. The germline gives CDR1 LNHDA, CDR2 SQIVND (reference sequence).

The genes are TRBV28 and TRBJ2-7; 8 positions match TRBD1. V trimming: 5 bases; J trimming: 6 bases; junction bases outside the gene matches: 6. Germline V gives CDR1 MDHEN, CDR2 SYDVKM. The CDR3 runs to 13 residues. For the CDR3, the DNA is TGTGCCAGCAGTCGGACAGGGCTCGGCGAGCAGTACGTC. Amino acids: CASSRTGLGEQYV.

The chain couples TRBV7-2 to TRBJ2-5; 8 bases map to TRBD2. CDR3 size: 15 residues. Germline V lookup: CDR1 SGHTA, CDR2 FQGNSA. The ends lost 3 bases at V and 3 bases at J; junction bases unmatched: 6. This CDR3 reads CASSFYQGLEETQYF. CDR3 DNA: TGTGCCAGCAGCTTTTATCAGGGACTAGAAGAGACCCAGTACTTC.

The V and J genes are TRBV9 and TRBJ2-5; a weak D match, TRBD2 (7 bases). This CDR3 has 15 residues. CDR1 and CDR2 from the germline V gene are SGDLS and YYNGEE. V lost 0 bases and J 2 bases, leaving 11 bases between the germline ends. The CDR3 bases are TGTGCCAGCAGCGTAGGGGCGGGGGCGCAAGAGACCCAGTACTTC. It codes for CASSVGAGAQETQYF. Full variable domain (remainder filled in from reference TRBV9 and TRBJ2-5): DSGVTQTPKHLITATGQRVTLRCSPRSGDLSVYWYQQSLDQGLQFLIQYYNGEERAKGNILERFSAQQFPDLHSELNLSSLELGDSALYFCASSVGAGAQETQYFGPGTRLLVL.

This chain connects TRBV28 to TRBJ1-5, with no clear D. V lost 5 bases and J lost 1, with 9 bases in between. Germline CDR1 MDHEN, CDR2 SYDVKM. This CDR3 has 14 residues. The CDR3 sequence: CASSGLVSNQPQHF. The CDR3 DNA is TGTGCCAGCAGTGGGCTGGTGAGCAATCAGCCCCAGCATTTT.

The chain has TRBV19 and TRBJ1-6; the match to TRBD1 covers 10 bases. The germline gives CDR1 LNHDA, CDR2 SQIVND (reference sequence). This CDR3 is built from 18 residues. The trim removed 1 base at V and 5 bases at J, leaving 8 bases unmatched. CDR3 sequence: CASSIAGRTGGDNSPLHF. The CDR3 DNA reads as TGTGCCAGTAGTATAGCCGGGAGGACAGGGGGTGATAATTCACCCCTCCACTTT. Complete variable domain (other parts from reference TRBV19 and TRBJ1-6): DGGITQSPKYLFRKEGQNVTLSCEQNLNHDAMYWYRQDPGQGLRLIYYSQIVNDFQKGDIAEGYSVSREKKESFPLTVTSAQKNPTAFYLCASSIAGRTGGDNSPLHFGNGTRLTVT.

This clone was counted only a few times. The chain links TRBV7-2 to TRBJ1-6, with D uncertain. This CDR3 has 15 residues. Germline assignment: CDR1 SGHTA and CDR2 FQGNSA. Trimming stripped 1 base from V and 9 bases from J, with 13 bases between. The CDR3 sequence is CASSLVWALGSPLHF. The CDR3 DNA is TGTGCCAGCAGCTTAGTCTGGGCCTTGGGTTCACCCCTCCACTTT.

This sequence joins TRBV7-9 and TRBJ2-1, with a tentative D call TRBD2 (6 bases). Trimming took 5 bases from V and 8 from J, leaving 16 bases between them. CDR1 and CDR2 from the germline V gene are SEHNR and FQNEAQ (reference sequence). This CDR3 has 14 residues. CDR3 in amino acids: CASSARRGGHEQFF. The DNA of the CDR3 is TGTGCCAGCAGCGCTAGGAGGGGTGGCCATGAGCAGTTCTTC.

The V and J genes are TRBV7-9 and TRBJ2-5, with D possibly being TRBD1 (5 bases). Looked up from germline, CDR1 is SEHNR and CDR2 is FQNEAQ (reference sequence). CDR3 length: 17 amino acids. V dropped 0 bases and J dropped 7 bases, with 21 bases sitting between them. CDR3 protein: CASSLATRQGAVGTQYF. DNA of the CDR3: TGTGCCAGCAGCTTAGCCACACGACAAGGGGCGGTGGGGACCCAGTACTTC.

This clone was seen more than once but under ten times. V and J are TRBV6-5 and TRBJ1-6; 8 bases are shared with TRBD1. The germline V gene has CDR1 MNHEY and CDR2 SVGAGI. The CDR3 is 14 residues long. Unmatched junction bases numbered 0, after V lost 2 bases and J lost 6 bases. CDR3 nucleotide sequence: TGTGCCAGCAGTTACGGACAGGGTAATTCACCCCTCCACTTT. Its translation is CASSYGQGNSPLHF.

This chain uses TRBV28 with TRBJ1-1; weak D call: TRBD1 (5 bases). The CDR3 covers 13 residues. CDR1 is MDHEN, CDR2 SYDVKM, per germline. V was pared by 6 bases and J by 4 bases, with 12 bases between. This CDR3 reads CASSPGGGTEAFF. The CDR3 DNA sequence: TGTGCCAGCAGCCCAGGCGGGGGCACTGAAGCTTTCTTT.

CDR3 sequence reads: CASSPQGVSEAFF. CDR3 DNA sequence: TGTGCCAGCAGTCCACAGGGGGTGTCTGAAGCTTTCTTT. The rearrangement joins TRBV2 to TRBJ1-1, with 8 bases identical to TRBD1. The CDR3 has 13 amino acids. V lost 5 bases to trimming and J lost 6 bases; unmatched junction nucleotides: 5. The germline V gene has CDR1 SNHLY and CDR2 FYNNEI.

This clone appeared a single time. The chain has TRBV11-2 and TRBJ2-1; TRBD2 aligns across 10 bases. The CDR3 sequence is 17 residues long. Trimming removed 1 base from V and 7 bases from J; junction bases left unmatched: 10. Per germline, CDR1 SGHAT and CDR2 FQNNGV. In DNA, the CDR3 is TGTGCCAGCAGCTTAGTAACGCTAGCGGGGGAGGGGAATGAGCAGTTCTTC. Translating it yields CASSLVTLAGEGNEQFF. The variable domain in full, with the rest retrieved from reference TRBV11-2 and TRBJ2-1, is EAGVAQSPRYKIIEKRQSVAFWCNPISGHATLYWYQQILGQGPKLLIQFQNNGVVDDSQLPKDRFSAERLKGVDSTLKIQPAKLEDSAVYLCASSLVTLAGEGNEQFFGPGTRLTVL.

V is TRBV5-4 and J is TRBJ1-1, with TRBD1 as a possible D gene (5 bases). The CDR3 consists of 15 residues. CDR1 SGHNT and CDR2 YYREEE come from the germline V gene (reference sequence). Deletions cut 4 bases from V and 5 bases from J, with 18 bases between. The CDR3 DNA follows: TGTGCCAGCAGCACCGACAGTCGCCAAGGAACTGAAGCTTTCTTT. This translates into CASSTDSRQGTEAFF.

This clone was observed a single time. The rearrangement joins TRBV6-2 or TRBV6-3 to TRBJ2-5; 8 bases are shared with TRBD2. J gave up 5 bases and V 6 bases, and 8 bases lay outside the gene matches. CDR3 size: 14 residues. CDR1 and CDR2 from the germline V gene are MNHEY and SVGEGT. The DNA for the CDR3 is TGTGCCAGCAGCCTAGGGGGACTAGTGGAGACCCAGTACTTC. It is translated as CASSLGGLVETQYF.

V usage is TRBV5-1 and J usage is TRBJ2-1; 8 bases fit TRBD1. This CDR3 has 15 amino acids. Unmatched junction bases numbered 15, after V lost 8 bases and J lost 8 bases. Per the germline V gene, CDR1 is SGHRS and CDR2 is YFSETQ. The CDR3 sequence: CASATRDRTLDEQFF. CDR3 coding DNA: TGCGCCAGTGCTACCCGGGACAGGACCCTTGATGAGCAGTTCTTC.

The V call is TRBV19, the J call TRBJ2-5; TRBD1 is a possible D gene (5 bases). V gave up 2 bases and J gave up 4 bases, with 8 bases separating them. The CDR3 sequence is 13 residues long. The germline V gene has CDR1 LNHDA and CDR2 SQIVND (reference sequence). DNA of the CDR3: TGTGCCAGTAGTATACTTCAGGGAGAGACCCAGTACTTC. Translation: CASSILQGETQYF.

V usage is TRBV3-1 (or the pseudogene TRBV3-2) and J usage is TRBJ2-4; D perhaps matches TRBD2 (6 bases). Germline V lookup: CDR1 LGHDT, CDR2 YNNKEL (reference sequence). V lost 1 base and J lost 0, with 7 bases in between. This CDR3 spans 15 amino acids. The CDR3 DNA reads TGTGCCAGCAGCCAAGGGGGGGTAGCCAAAAACATTCAGTACTTC. Translating it yields CASSQGGVAKNIQYF.